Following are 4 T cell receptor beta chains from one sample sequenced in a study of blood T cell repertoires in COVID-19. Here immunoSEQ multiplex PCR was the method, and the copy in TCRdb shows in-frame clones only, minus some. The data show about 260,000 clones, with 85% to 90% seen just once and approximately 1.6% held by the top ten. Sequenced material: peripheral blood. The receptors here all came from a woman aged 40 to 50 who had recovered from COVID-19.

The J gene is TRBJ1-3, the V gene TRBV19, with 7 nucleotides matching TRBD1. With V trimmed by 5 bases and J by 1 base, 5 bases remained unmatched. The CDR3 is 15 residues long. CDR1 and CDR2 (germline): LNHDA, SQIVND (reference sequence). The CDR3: CASSVDRVSGNTIYF. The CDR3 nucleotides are TGTGCCAGTAGTGTCGACAGGGTTTCTGGAAACACCATATATTTT.

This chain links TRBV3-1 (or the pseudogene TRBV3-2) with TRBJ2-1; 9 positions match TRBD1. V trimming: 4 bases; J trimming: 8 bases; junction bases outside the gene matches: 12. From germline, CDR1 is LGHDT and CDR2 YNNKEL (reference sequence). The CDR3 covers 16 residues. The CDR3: CASSPFSGQGRDEQFF. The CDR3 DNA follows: TGTGCCAGCAGCCCCTTTTCGGGACAGGGAAGGGATGAGCAGTTCTTC.

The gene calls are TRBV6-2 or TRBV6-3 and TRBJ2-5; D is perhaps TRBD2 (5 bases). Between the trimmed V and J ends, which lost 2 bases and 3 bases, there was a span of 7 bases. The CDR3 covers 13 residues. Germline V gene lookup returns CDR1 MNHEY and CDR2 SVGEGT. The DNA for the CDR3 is TGTGCCAGCAGTTACATCGGGGAAGAGACCCAGTACTTC. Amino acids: CASSYIGEETQYF.

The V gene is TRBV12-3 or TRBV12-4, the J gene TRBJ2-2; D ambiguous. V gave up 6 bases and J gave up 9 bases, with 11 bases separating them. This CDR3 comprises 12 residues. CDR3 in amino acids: CASSPDWRELFF. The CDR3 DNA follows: TGTGCCAGCAGCCCCGACTGGCGGGAGCTGTTTTTT.